A selection of T cell receptor beta chains follows, all from one sample in a study of blood T cell repertoires in COVID-19. Sequenced by immunoSEQ multiplex PCR; TCRdb stores in-frame clones only, minus some. The sample records some 44,000 clones, over 80% being singletons. The sequencing sample was made of peripheral blood. These receptors were collected from a human donor in a cohort sampled during active COVID-19. Each CDR3 is given with its conserved first and last residue. A D gene is named only where the DNA matches it firmly. Not all rows give a size; the values are once, few, many and, for expanded clones, a class.

-	TRBV6-6	TRBJ2-7	-	CASHSDGRTYEQYF	TGTGCCAGCCATTCCGACGGGAGAACCTACGAGCAGTACTTC
TRBD2	TRBV7-2	TRBJ2-1	-	CASSSWTSGSHNEQFF	TGTGCCAGCAGCTCCTGGACTAGCGGGAGCCACAATGAGCAGTTCTTC
-	TRBV5-4	TRBJ1-2	few	CASGDKANYGYTF	TGTGCCAGCGGGGACAAAGCTAACTATGGCTACACCTTC
-	TRBV11-1	TRBJ2-7	-	CASSPDSLAQYF	TGTGCCAGCAGCCCGGACAGTCTGGCGCAGTACTTC
-	TRBV6-2/TRBV6-3	TRBJ2-7	-	CASSYPDILREQYF	TGTGCCAGCAGTTACCCCGATATTCTACGGGAGCAGTACTTC
-	TRBV21-1	TRBJ2-1	-	CASSALLENNEQFF	TGTGCCAGCAGCGCCCTCCTGGAGAACAATGAGCAGTTCTTC
TRBD1	TRBV9	TRBJ2-6	-	CASSVGWWDRRVSGANVLTF	TGTGCCAGCAGCGTAGGGTGGTGGGACAGGAGGGTGTCAGGGGCCAACGTCCTGACTTTC
-	TRBV3-1/TRBV3-2	TRBJ1-1	-	CASSQRLGIEAFF	TGTGCCAGCAGCCAACGACTAGGGATTGAAGCTTTCTTT
-	TRBV5-1	TRBJ2-7	-	CASSLEGGASTYEQYF	TGCGCCAGCAGCTTGGAAGGTGGGGCCTCCACCTACGAGCAGTACTTC
-	TRBV3-1/TRBV3-2	TRBJ2-2	once	CASRVQGSTTRELFF	TGTGCCAGCAGGGTACAGGGTTCTACCACCCGGGAGCTGTTTTTT
-	TRBV10-3	TRBJ2-3	-	CAIAWSPADTQYF	TGTGCCATCGCATGGAGCCCTGCAGATACGCAGTATTTT
TRBD1	TRBV12-3/TRBV12-4	TRBJ1-2	once	CASSSGTGMGYTF	TGTGCCAGCAGCTCCGGGACAGGGATGGGCTACACCTTC
-	TRBV29-1	TRBJ2-5	-	CSVEEGAATQYF	TGCAGCGTTGAAGAGGGGGCTGCGACCCAGTACTTC
-	TRBV9	TRBJ1-3	-	CASSSGVSGNTIYF	TGTGCCAGCAGCTCGGGAGTCTCTGGAAACACCATATATTTT
-	TRBV19	TRBJ2-1	once	CASSQQLGPPSSYNEQFF	TGTGCCAGTAGTCAACAATTGGGGCCCCCGAGCTCCTACAATGAGCAGTTCTTC
TRBD1	TRBV5-1	TRBJ2-7	-	CASSLDPRTGSPYEQYF	TGCGCCAGCAGCTTGGACCCTCGGACAGGGAGCCCCTACGAGCAGTACTTC
-	TRBV5-1	TRBJ2-2	-	CASSPLADPRGGELFF	TGCGCCAGCAGCCCGTTAGCGGACCCCCGTGGCGGGGAGCTGTTTTTT
-	TRBV5-1	TRBJ2-5	once	CASSLGTEETQYF	TGCGCCAGCAGCTTGGGAACCGAGGAGACCCAGTACTTC
-	TRBV4-3	TRBJ1-4	-	CASSQEINRQGNEKLFF	TGCGCCAGCAGCCAAGAAATTAACAGGCAGGGGAATGAAAAACTGTTTTTT
-	TRBV24-1	TRBJ2-3	-	CATSGPPTDTQYF	TGTGCCACCTCAGGGCCCCCCACAGATACGCAGTATTTT
-	TRBV25-1	TRBJ2-5	once	CASLASGIQETQYF	TGTGCCAGCCTCGCCTCGGGGATTCAAGAGACCCAGTACTTC
-	TRBV19	TRBJ1-1	-	CASSIDLTGGNTEAFF	TGTGCCAGTAGTATAGATCTGACCGGAGGCAACACTGAAGCTTTCTTT
TRBD2	TRBV7-8	TRBJ2-3	-	CISGAFTDTQYF	TGTATAAGCGGGGCATTCACAGATACGCAGTATTTT
-	TRBV18	TRBJ2-7	-	CASSGRGTTGEQYF	TGTGCCAGCTCAGGGAGGGGGACCACGGGGGAGCAGTACTTC
TRBD2	TRBV23-1	TRBJ2-2	-	CASQLLAGVAGELFF	TGCGCCAGCCAGCTTCTAGCGGGAGTTGCCGGGGAGCTGTTTTTT
TRBD1	TRBV5-1	TRBJ2-5	-	CASSLGTVTKETQYF	TGCGCCAGCAGCCTAGGGACAGTAACAAAAGAGACCCAGTACTTC
TRBD1	TRBV7-2	TRBJ1-2	-	CASSLTGIGGDYTF	TGTGCCAGCAGCCTGACAGGGATCGGTGGGGACTACACCTTC
TRBD2	TRBV5-4	TRBJ2-2	once	CASSPGLGANTGELFF	TGTGCCAGCAGCCCGGGACTAGGGGCGAACACCGGGGAGCTGTTTTTT
TRBD1	TRBV6-5	TRBJ2-5	once	CASSYSTGVGVTQYF	TGTGCCAGCAGTTACTCGACAGGGGTCGGTGTGACCCAGTACTTC
-	TRBV4-2	TRBJ2-1	-	CASSQLGGAFPNEQFF	TGTGCCAGCAGCCAATTGGGCGGGGCATTTCCTAATGAGCAGTTCTTC
-	TRBV30	TRBJ2-3	-	CAWSVTGARQQYF	TGTGCCTGGAGTGTTACGGGAGCCCGCCAGCAGTATTTT
-	TRBV7-6	TRBJ1-5	-	CASSPGISNQPQHF	TGTGCCAGCAGCCCAGGGATTAGCAATCAGCCCCAGCATTTT
-	TRBV5-1	TRBJ1-6	-	CASSWGPGESSYNSPLHF	TGCGCCAGCAGCTGGGGGCCAGGGGAGAGCTCCTATAATTCACCCCTCCACTTT
TRBD1	TRBV29-1	TRBJ1-2	-	CSVPGQGDYGYTF	TGCAGCGTTCCGGGACAGGGGGACTATGGCTACACCTTC
TRBD1	TRBV4-1	TRBJ1-5	few	CASSFRDRGSGSNQPQHF	TGCGCCAGCAGCTTCCGGGACAGGGGTAGTGGTAGCAATCAGCCCCAGCATTTT
TRBD2	TRBV30	TRBJ2-5	-	CAWSVHGRLQETQYF	TGTGCCTGGAGTGTACACGGGAGGCTCCAAGAGACCCAGTACTTC
-	TRBV5-1	TRBJ2-5	few	CASSLLVTNQETQYF	TGCGCCAGCAGCTTGTTGGTTACAAACCAAGAGACCCAGTACTTC
TRBD1	TRBV18	TRBJ1-1	-	CASSLSGTGNTEAFF	TGTGCCAGCTCACTCTCCGGGACAGGGAACACTGAAGCTTTCTTT
-	TRBV2	TRBJ1-2	-	CASSTDSPNYGYTF	TGTGCCAGCAGTACCGACTCCCCCAACTATGGCTACACCTTC
-	TRBV3-1/TRBV3-2	TRBJ2-3	-	CASSRQGTDTQYF	TGTGCCAGCAGCCGACAGGGCACAGATACGCAGTATTTT